The rows below give T cell receptor beta chains drawn from one sample of a study of blood T cells in healthy people across ages. MiXCR was run by TCRdb on the 5' RACE reads, yielding one entry per CDR3 protein. The sample records 1,300,000 or so distinct CDR3 sequences, roughly 64% being singletons. The sequenced sample was blood. All receptors derive from a young man in good health. The CDR3 runs from the conserved cysteine through the conserved F or W. The D gene is left open where the match is weak. Clone size appears in some rows only: once, few, many, or a class for an expanded clone.

CDR3 protein,CDR3 DNA,clone size,D gene,J gene,V gene
CASSPIGPEQYF,TGTGCCAGCAGTCCTATAGGGCCAGAGCAGTACTTC,-,-,TRBJ2-7,TRBV2
CASSLSSGESKNIQYF,TGTGCCAGCAGTTTATCCTCGGGGGAATCCAAAAACATTCAGTACTTC,-,-,TRBJ2-4,TRBV27
CASRETAPDEKLFF,TGTGCCAGCAGAGAGACAGCTCCGGATGAAAAACTGTTTTTT,-,-,TRBJ1-4,TRBV6-1
CATSKSLGRDTEAFF,TGTGCCACCAGCAAGAGCCTGGGGAGGGACACTGAAGCTTTCTTT,-,-,TRBJ1-1,TRBV15
CASGDQYTGELFF,TGCGCCAGCGGAGACCAGTACACCGGGGAGCTGTTTTTT,once,-,TRBJ2-2,TRBV4-1
CSAPGRTSSYEQYF,TGCAGTGCCCCGGGACGGACGAGCTCCTACGAGCAGTACTTC,few,-,TRBJ2-7,TRBV20-1
CASSPGSSGSEQFF,TGCGCCAGCAGCCCTGGGTCTAGCGGGAGTGAGCAGTTCTTC,-,TRBD2,TRBJ2-1,TRBV5-1
CASSSGTPRSLETQYF,TGTGCCAGCAGCTCCGGGACCCCAAGGAGTTTAGAGACCCAGTACTTC,-,-,TRBJ2-5,TRBV4-2
CSASTSVTTDTQYF,TGCAGTGCTAGCACTAGCGTTACCACAGATACGCAGTATTTT,-,TRBD2,TRBJ2-3,TRBV20-1
CASSLSVGNSPLHF,TGTGCCAGCAGCTTATCGGTGGGCAATTCACCCCTCCACTTT,-,-,TRBJ1-6,TRBV7-2
CASSLDGTLTYGYTF,TGTGCCAGCAGCTTAGACGGAACCCTGACCTATGGCTACACCTTC,-,-,TRBJ1-2,TRBV7-9
CSPSNYGYTF,TGCAGCCCTTCTAACTATGGCTACACCTTC,-,-,TRBJ1-2,TRBV20-1
CASGKQGSGTEAFF,TGTGCCAGCGGGAAACAGGGGTCTGGCACTGAAGCTTTCTTT,-,TRBD1,TRBJ1-1,TRBV6-6
CAISGEGWTSDGETQYF,TGTGCCATCAGTGGTGAGGGGTGGACTAGCGATGGAGAGACCCAGTACTTC,few,TRBD2,TRBJ2-5,TRBV10-3
CASSSTTGYEQYF,TGCGCCAGCAGCTCCACAACAGGCTACGAGCAGTACTTC,-,-,TRBJ2-7,TRBV5-1
CSARVYSNQPQHF,TGCAGTGCTAGGGTGTATAGCAATCAGCCCCAGCATTTT,few,-,TRBJ1-5,TRBV20-1
CASRGDTDEQYF,TGTGCCAGCAGAGGGGACACCGACGAGCAGTACTTC,few,-,TRBJ2-7,TRBV7-9
CSARDPLVSPDTQYF,TGCAGTGCTAGGGATCCACTAGTTTCTCCAGATACGCAGTATTTT,once,-,TRBJ2-3,TRBV20-1
CGARDTRALDTQYF,TGCGGTGCTAGAGATACCCGGGCTCTAGATACGCAGTATTTT,-,-,TRBJ2-3,TRBV20-1
CASGADSNQPQHF,TGTGCCAGCGGGGCCGATAGCAATCAGCCCCAGCATTTT,-,-,TRBJ1-5,TRBV6-6
CASSPDPSGANVLTF,TGTGCCAGCTCACCCGACCCATCTGGGGCCAACGTCCTGACTTTC,-,-,TRBJ2-6,TRBV18
CGARDEIQPQHF,TGCGGTGCTAGAGACGAAATTCAGCCCCAGCATTTT,once,-,TRBJ1-5,TRBV20-1
CSAPDRRIASTDTQYF,TGCAGTGCTCCCGACAGGAGGATCGCTAGCACAGATACGCAGTATTTT,-,-,TRBJ2-3,TRBV20-1
CASSLVLAGTQYF,TGTGCCAGCAGTTTGGTTCTTGCGGGTACGCAGTATTTT,-,-,TRBJ2-3,TRBV27
CASRGGFRNEKLFF,TGTGCCAGCAGGGGGGGCTTTCGTAATGAAAAACTGTTTTTT,-,-,TRBJ1-4,TRBV27